The clone carrying this T cell receptor beta chain was observed a few times. Antigen unknown. V dropped 8 bases and J dropped 6 bases, with 17 bases sitting between them. Germline V gene data show CDR1 as MNHEY and CDR2 as SMNVEV (reference sequence). The CDR3 runs to 14 residues. Sequential positive selection took CD4 T cells first, then CD8 T cells. The data originate from a study of naive and memory T cell subsets. Both TRBC1 and TRBC2 were covered by a beta constant-region primer of two equimolar oligonucleotides. Nested alpha and beta constant-region primers with the SP2 primer drove four PCR rounds on ligated cDNA. TCRdb ran MiXCR on the UMI-ligation and nested PCR reads and lists one entry per CDR3 protein. The data contain about 120,000 distinct CDR3 sequences, 30% to 45% of them singletons. Study-wide results and caveats: A clonotype means one alpha or beta sequence, not an alpha/beta pair.

Sequences were obtained from central memory CD4+ T cells from blood. The receptor comes from a human donor in good health. The chain links TRBV27 to TRBJ1-5; D is possibly TRBD1 (6 bases). The CDR3 protein is CASARGGWGQPQHF. Here the CDR3 DNA reads TGTGCCAGCGCCCGAGGGGGATGGGGTCAGCCCCAGCATTTT.